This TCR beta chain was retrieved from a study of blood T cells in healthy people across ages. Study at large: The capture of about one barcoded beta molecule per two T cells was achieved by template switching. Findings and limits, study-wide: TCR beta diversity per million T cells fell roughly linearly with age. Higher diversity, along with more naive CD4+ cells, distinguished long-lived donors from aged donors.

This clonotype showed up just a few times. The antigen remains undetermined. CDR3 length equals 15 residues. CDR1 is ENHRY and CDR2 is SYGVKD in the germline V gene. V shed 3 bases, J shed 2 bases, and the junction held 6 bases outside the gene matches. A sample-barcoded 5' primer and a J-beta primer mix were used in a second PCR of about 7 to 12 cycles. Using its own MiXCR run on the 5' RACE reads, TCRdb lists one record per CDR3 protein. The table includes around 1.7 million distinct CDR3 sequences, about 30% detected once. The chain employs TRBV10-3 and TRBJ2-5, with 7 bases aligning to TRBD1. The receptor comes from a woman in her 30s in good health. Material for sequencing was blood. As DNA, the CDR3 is TGTGCCATCAGTGAACACGTGACAGGGCAAGAGACCCAGTACTTC. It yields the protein CAISEHVTGQETQYF.